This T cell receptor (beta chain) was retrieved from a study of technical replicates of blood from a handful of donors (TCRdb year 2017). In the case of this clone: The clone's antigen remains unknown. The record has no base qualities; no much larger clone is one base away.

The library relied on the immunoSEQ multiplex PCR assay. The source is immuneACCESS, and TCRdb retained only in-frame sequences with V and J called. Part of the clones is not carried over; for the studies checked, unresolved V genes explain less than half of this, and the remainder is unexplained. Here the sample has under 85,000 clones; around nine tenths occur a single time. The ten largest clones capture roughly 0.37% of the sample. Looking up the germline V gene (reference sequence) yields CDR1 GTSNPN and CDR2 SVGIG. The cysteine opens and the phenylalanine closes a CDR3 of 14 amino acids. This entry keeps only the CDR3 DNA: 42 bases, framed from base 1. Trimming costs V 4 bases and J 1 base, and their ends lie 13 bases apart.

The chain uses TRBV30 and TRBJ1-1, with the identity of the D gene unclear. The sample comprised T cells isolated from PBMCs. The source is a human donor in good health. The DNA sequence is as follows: TGTGCCTGGACTACTCTACTAGGGAACACTGAAGCTTTCTTT. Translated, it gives CAWTTLLGNTEAFF.